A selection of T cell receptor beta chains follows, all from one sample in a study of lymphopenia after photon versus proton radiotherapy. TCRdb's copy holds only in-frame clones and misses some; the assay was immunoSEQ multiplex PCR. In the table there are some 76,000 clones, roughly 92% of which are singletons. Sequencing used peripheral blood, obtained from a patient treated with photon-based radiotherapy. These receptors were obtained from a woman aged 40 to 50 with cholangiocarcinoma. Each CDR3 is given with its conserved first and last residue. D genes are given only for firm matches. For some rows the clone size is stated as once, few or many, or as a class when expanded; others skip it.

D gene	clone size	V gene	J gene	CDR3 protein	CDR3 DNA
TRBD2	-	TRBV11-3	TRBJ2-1	CASSSTGTSGRASYNEQFF	TGTGCCAGCAGCTCAACCGGGACTAGCGGGAGAGCGTCCTACAATGAGCAGTTCTTC
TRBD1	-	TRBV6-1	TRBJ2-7	CASSGWTGTAEQYF	TGTGCCAGCAGTGGCTGGACAGGGACGGCCGAGCAGTACTTC
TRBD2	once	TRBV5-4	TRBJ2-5	CASSSELAGGRETQYF	TGTGCCAGCAGCTCGGAACTAGCGGGAGGTAGAGAGACCCAGTACTTC
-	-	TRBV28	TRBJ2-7	CASSLFEESYEQYF	TGTGCCAGCAGTTTGTTCGAGGAATCCTACGAGCAGTACTTC
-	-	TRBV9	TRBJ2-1	CASSVSEFNEQFF	TGTGCCAGCAGCGTATCCGAGTTCAATGAGCAGTTCTTC
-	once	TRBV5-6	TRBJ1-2	CASSYGPQGEGYTF	TGTGCCAGCAGCTATGGGCCTCAGGGAGAGGGCTACACCTTC
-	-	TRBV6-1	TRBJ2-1	CASSGSSRSYNEQFF	TGTGCCAGCAGTGGAAGCTCCCGCTCCTACAATGAGCAGTTCTTC
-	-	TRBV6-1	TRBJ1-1	CASSEARGRPNTEAFF	TGTGCCAGCAGTGAAGCGCGAGGACGACCGAACACTGAAGCTTTCTTT
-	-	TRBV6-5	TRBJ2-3	CASSYSEVEWVDTQYF	TGTGCCAGCAGTTACTCGGAGGTTGAGTGGGTAGATACGCAGTATTTT
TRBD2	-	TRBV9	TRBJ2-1	CASSVVGRGGPNEQFF	TGTGCCAGCAGCGTAGTGGGACGGGGGGGCCCCAACGAGCAGTTCTTC
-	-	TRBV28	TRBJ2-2	CASSLGGLGTGELFF	TGTGCCAGCAGTTTGGGGGGGCTAGGCACCGGGGAGCTGTTTTTT
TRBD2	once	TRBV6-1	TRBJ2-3	CASSARTSGAADTQYF	TGTGCCAGCAGTGCAAGGACTAGCGGGGCCGCAGATACGCAGTATTTT
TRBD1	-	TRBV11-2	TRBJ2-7	CASGGQGTYEQYF	TGTGCCAGCGGGGGACAGGGCACCTACGAGCAGTACTTC
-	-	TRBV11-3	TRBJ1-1	CASSSGPPGRTEAFF	TGTGCCAGCAGCTCCGGGCCACCTGGGAGGACTGAAGCTTTCTTT
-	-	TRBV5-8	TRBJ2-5	CASSLGTLGETQYF	TGTGCCAGCAGCTTGGGTACGCTGGGGGAGACCCAGTACTTC
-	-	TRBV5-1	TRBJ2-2	CASSWTGELFF	TGCGCCAGCAGCTGGACCGGGGAGCTGTTTTTT
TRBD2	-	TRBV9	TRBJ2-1	CASSVGTSGGRNEQFF	TGTGCCAGCAGCGTAGGCACTAGCGGGGGGAGGAATGAGCAGTTCTTC
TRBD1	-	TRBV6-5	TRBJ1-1	CASRDDRAGNTEAFF	TGTGCCAGCAGGGATGACAGGGCGGGGAACACTGAAGCTTTCTTT
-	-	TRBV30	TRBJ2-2	CAWSAIGRAVAGELFF	TGTGCCTGGAGCGCCATCGGGCGAGCGGTGGCCGGGGAGCTGTTTTTT
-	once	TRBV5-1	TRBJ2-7	CASSLFIGSSDSYEQYF	TGCGCCAGCAGCTTGTTTATCGGCAGTTCCGACTCCTACGAGCAGTACTTC
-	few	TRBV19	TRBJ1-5	CASSIGEIQPQHF	TGTGCCAGTAGTATTGGGGAGATTCAGCCCCAGCATTTT
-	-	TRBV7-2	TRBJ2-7	CASSVPTSEQYF	TGTGCCAGCAGCGTGCCGACTAGCGAGCAGTACTTC
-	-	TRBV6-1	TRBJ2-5	CASAGPEETQYF	TGTGCCAGCGCTGGTCCCGAGGAGACCCAGTACTTC
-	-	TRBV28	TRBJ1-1	CASSLQVAFF	TGTGCCAGCAGTTTACAGGTAGCTTTCTTT
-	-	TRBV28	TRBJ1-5	CASTPPLGINQPQHF	TGTGCCAGCACTCCCCCTTTAGGGATCAATCAGCCCCAGCATTTT
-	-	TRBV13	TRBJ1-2	CASSLGGGGLQGKYYGYTF	TGTGCCAGCAGCTTAGGCGGGGGAGGGTTGCAGGGAAAGTATTATGGCTACACCTTC
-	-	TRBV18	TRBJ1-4	CASSRGGGEKLFF	TGTGCCAGCTCACGCGGCGGGGGTGAAAAACTGTTTTTT
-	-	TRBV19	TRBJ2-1	CASSQASYNEQFF	TGTGCCAGTAGTCAAGCATCCTACAATGAGCAGTTCTTC
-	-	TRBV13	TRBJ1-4	CASGVWGSNEKLFF	TGTGCCAGCGGCGTTTGGGGTTCTAATGAAAAACTGTTTTTT
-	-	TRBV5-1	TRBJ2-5	CASRTGTRYQETQYF	TGCGCCAGCAGGACTGGGACAAGGTACCAAGAGACCCAGTACTTC
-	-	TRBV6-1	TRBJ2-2	CATKGGKTNTGELFF	TGTGCCACCAAAGGGGGGAAAACCAACACCGGGGAGCTGTTTTTT
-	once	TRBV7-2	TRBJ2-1	CASSSPLRLTPNEQFF	TGTGCCAGCAGCTCCCCCCTCCGGCTTACCCCGAATGAGCAGTTCTTC
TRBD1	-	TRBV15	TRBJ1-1	CATSKGQGNTEAFF	TGTGCCACCAGCAAAGGACAGGGAAACACTGAAGCTTTCTTT
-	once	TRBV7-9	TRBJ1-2	CASSLATQGIDGYTF	TGTGCCAGCAGCTTAGCCACACAGGGTATCGATGGCTACACCTTC
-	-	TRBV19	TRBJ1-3	CASSTWPPSGNTIYF	TGTGCCAGTAGTACATGGCCCCCATCTGGAAACACCATATATTTT
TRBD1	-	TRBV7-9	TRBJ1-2	CASSLATGGNYGYTF	TGTGCCAGCAGCTTAGCTACAGGGGGGAACTATGGCTACACCTTC
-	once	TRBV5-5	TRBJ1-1	CASSHINTEAFF	TGTGCCAGCAGCCACATCAACACTGAAGCTTTCTTT